The 16 T cell receptor beta chains below come from one sample, sequenced in a study of blood T cell repertoires in COVID-19. Clones were read by immunoSEQ multiplex PCR, and TCRdb kept only the in-frame ones, dropping some. This sample has around 71,000 clones, with over 60% found just once. The sample was peripheral blood. The receptors derive from a woman of 80 years or more with active or convalescent COVID-19.

The chain joins TRBV6-4 to TRBJ2-1; 11 positions agree with TRBD2. CDR1 MRHNA and CDR2 SNTAGT come from the germline V gene. The CDR3 extends over 17 amino acids. The V gene end was trimmed by 2 bases and the J gene end by 1 base; junction bases not matched to a gene: 4. Here the CDR3 DNA reads TGTGCCAGCAGTGACGGGCCTAGCGGGGGGTCCTACAATGAGCAGTTCTTC. Its translation is CASSDGPSGGSYNEQFF.

This clone occurred once. The chain couples TRBV19 to TRBJ2-2; a possible D gene is TRBD1 (5 bases). With 2 bases removed from V and 6 bases from J, the gap between germline ends came to 7 bases. CDR3 length: 13 residues. From germline, CDR1 is LNHDA and CDR2 SQIVND (reference sequence). CDR3 in amino acids: CASSIRTPGELFF. CDR3 DNA: TGTGCCAGTAGTATACGGACACCCGGGGAGCTGTTTTTT.

V is TRBV7-2 and J is TRBJ1-3, with D unclear. Germline CDR1 and CDR2: SGHTA and FQGNSA. V dropped 1 base and J dropped 9 bases, with 10 bases sitting between them. CDR3 length equals 13 residues. CDR3 sequence (DNA): TGTGCCAGCAGCTTAGAAGCCTCGGGCACCATATATTTT. Encoded protein: CASSLEASGTIYF.

This clone was seen a few times. V gene TRBV30 combines with J gene TRBJ1-5; D is ambiguous. This CDR3 has 14 amino acids. Trimming removed 0 bases from V and 0 bases from J, with 6 bases in between. The germline V gene has CDR1 GTSNPN and CDR2 SVGIG (reference sequence). The CDR3 DNA reads as TGTGCCTGGAGTGTGGCAGATAGCAATCAGCCCCAGCATTTT. Residues: CAWSVADSNQPQHF.

V and J are TRBV7-2 and TRBJ2-1; 7 positions agree with TRBD2. CDR1 is SGHTA, CDR2 FQGNSA, per germline. This CDR3 spans 16 amino acids. V trimming: 1 base; J trimming: 5 bases; junction bases outside the gene matches: 8. CDR3 residues: CASSLGPAGKNNEQFF. The CDR3 DNA sequence: TGTGCCAGCAGCTTAGGCCCAGCGGGGAAAAACAATGAGCAGTTCTTC.

Only one count was recorded for this clone. The chain couples TRBV4-3 to TRBJ1-5, with 8 bases lining up with TRBD1. The CDR3 runs 14 residues. The germline V gene encodes CDR1 LGHNA and CDR2 YSLEER. The trim removed 6 bases at V and 6 bases at J, leaving 7 bases unmatched. The CDR3 DNA sequence: TGCGCCAGCAGTCAGGGGGCGCAAGGTCAGCCCCAGCATTTT. It encodes CASSQGAQGQPQHF.

The rearrangement joins TRBV10-1 to TRBJ2-4; D not resolved. The CDR3 contains 11 residues. CDR1 WNHNN and CDR2 SYGVQD come from the germline V gene (reference sequence). Trimming cost V 8 bases and J 4 bases, with 6 bases left between them. The CDR3 sequence: CASCQKNIQYF. The CDR3 bases are TGCGCCAGCTGCCAGAAAAACATTCAGTACTTC.

This chain uses TRBV19 with TRBJ2-5; 10 positions match TRBD2. Germline V lookup: CDR1 LNHDA, CDR2 SQIVND (reference sequence). The V gene end was trimmed by 2 bases and the J gene end by 3 bases; junction bases not matched to a gene: 3. The CDR3 covers 15 residues. The CDR3 reads CASSISTSGEETQYF. In DNA form, the CDR3 reads TGTGCCAGTAGTATATCTACTAGCGGGGAAGAGACCCAGTACTTC.

Only one count was recorded for this clone. The CDR3 DNA sequence: TGTGCCAGCAGCGTAGGGTCCACAGGGCCTAACACTGAAGCTTTCTTT. Protein product: CASSVGSTGPNTEAFF. The chain combines TRBV9 with TRBJ1-1, with D possibly TRBD1 on 6 matching bases. Germline values: CDR1 SGDLS, CDR2 YYNGEE. V was shortened by 0 bases and J by 2 bases, with 14 bases between the two germline ends. CDR3 length: 16 amino acids.

V gene TRBV30 combines with J gene TRBJ1-3; D gene unclear. Germline CDR1 GTSNPN, CDR2 SVGIG (reference sequence). Deletions cut 0 bases from V and 4 bases from J, with 10 bases between. CDR3 length: 14 residues. The DNA of the CDR3 is TGTGCCTGGAGTGTACTTTCTCTGGGAAACACCATATATTTT. Its protein product is CAWSVLSLGNTIYF.

The chain couples TRBV19 to TRBJ2-5; TRBD1 is a possible D gene (5 bases). Trimming shortened V by 6 bases and J by 2 bases, and 16 bases separated the two germline ends. Germline V lookup: CDR1 LNHDA, CDR2 SQIVND (reference sequence). This CDR3 spans 15 amino acids. Here the CDR3 reads CASRPQGSEQETQYF. CDR3 nucleotide sequence: TGTGCCAGTAGACCGCAGGGATCGGAGCAAGAGACCCAGTACTTC.

The chain recombines TRBV30 with TRBJ2-3, with a possible D match to TRBD2 (6 bases). The germline V gene encodes CDR1 GTSNPN and CDR2 SVGIG (reference sequence). The CDR3 covers 12 residues. V lost 3 bases and J 3 bases, leaving 7 bases between the germline ends. CDR3 coding DNA: TGTGCCTGGAGGGCGGGGACAGATACGCAGTATTTT. Its protein product is CAWRAGTDTQYF.

The chain couples TRBV19 to TRBJ1-5; D possibly corresponds to TRBD1 (5 bases). From germline, CDR1 is LNHDA and CDR2 SQIVND (reference sequence). This CDR3 contains 14 residues. The ends were cut back, 5 bases at V and 3 bases at J, with 11 bases in the middle. Written as DNA, the CDR3 is TGTGCCAGTAGTCCTAGACAGTCCAATCAGCCCCAGCATTTT. Translating it yields CASSPRQSNQPQHF.

The gene calls are TRBV4-3 and TRBJ2-2, with 9 positions matching TRBD2. V gave up 1 base and J gave up 1 base; unmatched junction bases: 1. The length of the CDR3 is 16 residues. Germline loops: CDR1 LGHNA, CDR2 YSLEER. The CDR3 protein is CASSQVSGGNTGELFF. For the CDR3, the DNA is TGCGCCAGCAGCCAAGTTAGCGGGGGGAACACCGGGGAGCTGTTTTTT.

The J gene is TRBJ1-6, the V gene TRBV3-1 (or the pseudogene TRBV3-2); D is unclear. Deletions cut 0 bases from V and 0 bases from J, with 9 bases between. Germline values: CDR1 LGHDT, CDR2 YNNKEL (reference sequence). The CDR3 runs to 17 residues. This CDR3 is CASSQDGPSSYNSPLHF. The CDR3 nucleotides are TGTGCCAGCAGCCAAGATGGGCCCAGCTCCTATAATTCACCCCTCCACTTT.

CDR3 in DNA: TGTGCCAGCAGTTTAGTCGCAGGCGCTGAAGCTTTCTTT. It encodes CASSLVAGAEAFF. The rearrangement uses TRBV28 and TRBJ1-1; unclear D gene. This CDR3 is built from 13 residues. Trimming took off 2 bases at V and 6 bases at J, with 10 bases between the two ends. Per the germline V gene, CDR1 is MDHEN and CDR2 is SYDVKM.